The 29 T cell receptor beta chains presented below share a single source sample, sequenced in a study of blood T cell repertoires in COVID-19. The protocol was immunoSEQ multiplex PCR, while the TCRdb copy is restricted to in-frame clones and leaves out a portion. The sample consists of 95,000 to 150,000 clones, about 90% of them appearing once. Sequencing input: peripheral blood. All receptors derive from a woman aged 50 to 60 with active or convalescent COVID-19.

This chain links TRBV18 with TRBJ2-2, with D perhaps TRBD1 (6 bases). The germline CDR1 and CDR2 sequences are KGHSH and LQKENI. The CDR3 runs 16 residues. V was shortened by 0 bases and J by 5 bases, with 13 bases between the two germline ends. The CDR3 sequence is CASSPPMGAGTGELFF. CDR3 DNA sequence: TGTGCCAGCTCACCACCTATGGGGGCCGGGACCGGGGAGCTGTTTTTT.

In its sample, this clone was seen once. The gene calls are TRBV28 and TRBJ1-1; D call uncertain. This CDR3 has 11 residues. Germline CDR1 and CDR2: MDHEN and SYDVKM. Between the trimmed V and J ends, which lost 4 bases and 6 bases, there was a span of 6 bases. The CDR3 DNA reads TGTGCCAGCAGTTCCCGCGCTGAAGCTTTCTTT. Amino acids: CASSSRAEAFF. The full variable domain, in which reference TRBV28 and TRBJ1-1 provide the parts outside the CDR3, is DVKVTQSSRYLVKRTGEKVFLECVQDMDHENMFWYRQDPGLGLRLIYFSYDVKMKEKGDIPEGYSVSREKKERFSLILESASTNQTSMYLCASSSRAEAFFGQGTRLTVV.

This sequence joins TRBV4-2 and TRBJ1-3; 7 positions match TRBD1. The CDR3 has 15 amino acids. V shed 0 bases, J shed 4 bases, and the junction held 3 bases outside the gene matches. Looked up from germline, CDR1 is LGHNA and CDR2 is YNFKEQ. The CDR3 loop is CASSQEGGKGNTIYF. CDR3 DNA sequence: TGTGCCAGCAGCCAAGAAGGGGGCAAGGGAAACACCATATATTTT.

The CDR3 sequence: CASSQAGQGREKLFF. The CDR3 DNA sequence: TGTGCCAGCAGCCAAGCTGGACAGGGTCGAGAAAAACTGTTTTTT. The genes are TRBV4-2 and TRBJ1-4; 8 positions match TRBD1. The CDR3 has 15 amino acids. Germline CDR1 and CDR2: LGHNA and YNFKEQ. J lost 8 bases, V lost 1 base, and 6 bases had no gene match.

The chain combines TRBV7-9 with TRBJ2-7; TRBD2 agrees at 7 bases. This CDR3 region has 15 residues. V shed 6 bases, J shed 2 bases, and the junction held 10 bases outside the gene matches. Per the germline V gene, CDR1 is SEHNR and CDR2 is FQNEAQ (reference sequence). In DNA form, the CDR3 reads TGTGCCAGCAGTCTAGCGGAAGGGCGCACCTACGAGCAGTACTTC. Its protein is CASSLAEGRTYEQYF.

The rearrangement uses TRBV5-4 and TRBJ1-4, with 11 bases matching TRBD1. With 1 base clipped from V and 5 bases from J, the junction kept 4 bases outside the gene matches. This CDR3 is 16 amino acids long. Germline V gives CDR1 SGHNT, CDR2 YYREEE (reference sequence). CDR3 nucleotides: TGTGCCAGCAGCTTGCGCCGGACAGGGGGCAATGAAAAACTGTTTTTT. Translated: CASSLRRTGGNEKLFF.

V is TRBV29-1 and J is TRBJ2-7; no reliable D call. The CDR3 has 12 amino acids. V was shortened by 4 bases and J by 1 base, with 8 bases between the two germline ends. From germline, CDR1 is SQVTM and CDR2 ANQGSEA. The DNA for the CDR3 is TGCAGCGTTGCCTTATTTTCCTACGAGCAGTACTTC. It specifies CSVALFSYEQYF.

V gene TRBV7-9 combines with J gene TRBJ2-3; 9 bases are a match to TRBD2. V lost 3 bases, J lost 4 bases, and 8 bases stayed unmatched. The CDR3 spans 16 residues. CDR1 SEHNR and CDR2 FQNEAQ come from the germline V gene (reference sequence). This chain's CDR3 is CASSFRLAETSDTQYF. In DNA form, the CDR3 reads TGTGCCAGCAGCTTCCGACTAGCGGAGACCTCAGATACGCAGTATTTT. The complete variable domain, with remaining parts taken from reference TRBV7-9 and TRBJ2-3, reads DTGVSQNPRHKITKRGQNVTFRCDPISEHNRLYWYRQTLGQGPEFLTYFQNEAQLEKSRLLSDRFSAERPKGSFSTLEIQRTEQGDSAMYLCASSFRLAETSDTQYFGPGTRLTVL.

The chain combines TRBV27 with TRBJ2-5; TRBD2 matches 11 bases. V lost 5 bases, J lost 2 bases, and 7 bases stayed unmatched. The CDR3 sequence is 16 residues long. CDR1 MNHEY and CDR2 SMNVEV come from the germline V gene (reference sequence). CDR3: CASSTPLAGGQETQYF. The CDR3 DNA reads TGTGCCAGCAGTACTCCCCTAGCGGGAGGACAAGAGACCCAGTACTTC.

The V and J genes are TRBV6-1 and TRBJ2-1, with TRBD2 matching 7 bases. The V segment lost 3 bases and the J segment 2 bases; nucleotides outside the gene matches: 4. Germline values: CDR1 MNHNS, CDR2 SASEGT. The length of the CDR3 is 15 residues. The CDR3 spells CASSDLADTYNEQFF. The CDR3 bases are TGTGCCAGCAGTGATCTAGCGGACACCTACAATGAGCAGTTCTTC.

V gene TRBV27 combines with J gene TRBJ2-1; tentative D call: TRBD1 (6 bases). This CDR3 comprises 16 residues. Trimming took off 2 bases at V and 9 bases at J, with 20 bases between the two ends. Looked up from germline, CDR1 is MNHEY and CDR2 is SMNVEV (reference sequence). The CDR3 spells CASSLRGKAGRGEQFF. CDR3 nucleotides: TGTGCCAGCAGTTTAAGGGGTAAGGCCGGCAGGGGTGAGCAGTTCTTC.

This chain uses TRBV7-2 with TRBJ2-3, with TRBD2 identical over 8 bases. The CDR3 is 16 amino acids. Germline lookup yields CDR1 SGHTA and CDR2 FQGNSA. The trim removed 5 bases at V and 3 bases at J, leaving 10 bases unmatched. CDR3 DNA sequence: TGTGCCAGCAGCCCCAGGGGCAGCGGGAGTACAGATACGCAGTATTTT. This encodes CASSPRGSGSTDTQYF.

The chain couples TRBV7-6 to TRBJ1-1; D not resolved. The CDR3 sequence is 13 residues long. Germline loops: CDR1 SGHVS, CDR2 FNYEAQ. Trimming left V 3 bases short and J 0 bases short, with 5 bases between. The CDR3 region is CASSFTVNTEAFF. CDR3 in DNA: TGTGCCAGCAGCTTCACGGTGAACACTGAAGCTTTCTTT.

The chain joins TRBV10-3 to TRBJ1-1; no clear D. Trimming cost V 10 bases and J 13 bases, with 25 bases left between them. Germline V gene lookup returns CDR1 ENHRY and CDR2 SYGVKD. This CDR3 comprises 13 residues. The CDR3: CAKTSGRIRGGFF. The CDR3, as DNA: TGTGCCAAAACTTCCGGACGGATTCGGGGAGGTTTCTTT.

The rearrangement joins TRBV28 to TRBJ2-3; possible D gene TRBD1, 5 bases. V dropped 7 bases and J dropped 0 bases, with 14 bases sitting between them. This CDR3 region has 15 residues. CDR1 is MDHEN and CDR2 is SYDVKM in the germline V gene. The CDR3 sequence is CASIGWGRSTDTQYF. CDR3 nucleotides: TGTGCCAGCATTGGGTGGGGCCGTAGCACAGATACGCAGTATTTT.

The chain employs TRBV18 and TRBJ2-7, with TRBD2 as a possible D gene (6 bases). CDR3 size: 15 residues. Germline CDR1 reads KGHSH; CDR2 reads LQKENI. With 0 bases removed from V and 4 bases from J, the gap between germline ends came to 13 bases. The CDR3 region has the DNA TGTGCCAGCTCACCACCGGGGACTTTGGTATACGAGCAGTACTTC. Its protein product is CASSPPGTLVYEQYF.

The chain links TRBV7-9 to TRBJ2-7, with D maybe TRBD1 (5 bases). The CDR3 covers 14 residues. CDR1 SEHNR and CDR2 FQNEAQ come from the germline V gene (reference sequence). V lost 3 bases and J lost 4, with 13 bases in between. Here the CDR3 reads CASSFVDSYYEQYF. The CDR3, as DNA: TGTGCCAGCAGCTTCGTTGACAGCTATTACGAGCAGTACTTC.

The chain recombines TRBV7-8 with TRBJ2-1, with 7 bases matching TRBD1. Germline loops: CDR1 SGHVS, CDR2 FQNEAQ. With V trimmed by 8 bases and J by 3 bases, 10 bases remained unmatched. This CDR3 has 15 residues. DNA for the CDR3: TGTGCCAGCTACAGGGGAAGGGGCGGCTACAATGAGCAGTTCTTC. Protein product: CASYRGRGGYNEQFF.

The CDR3 region has the DNA TGTGCCAGCAGCTTCAGGGGGAACACAGATACGCAGTATTTT. It specifies CASSFRGNTDTQYF. V usage is TRBV7-3 and J usage is TRBJ2-3, with 7 nucleotides matching TRBD1. V lost 3 bases and J lost 2; bases outside the gene matches: 2. This CDR3 has 14 residues. Germline V CDR1 and CDR2: SGHTA, FQGTGA.

The CDR3 bases are TGTGCCATCACTCCGGACAGCTCCTACGAGCAGTACTTC. It is translated as CAITPDSSYEQYF. The V gene is TRBV10-3, the J gene TRBJ2-7; D perhaps matches TRBD1 (6 bases). V was pared by 7 bases and J by 0 bases, with 10 bases between. CDR3 length: 13 amino acids. Per germline, CDR1 ENHRY and CDR2 SYGVKD.

The chain has TRBV2 and TRBJ2-2; weak D call: TRBD2 (7 bases). Trimming took off 5 bases at V and 13 bases at J, with 20 bases between the two ends. The CDR3 is 14 residues long. Germline V lookup: CDR1 SNHLY, CDR2 FYNNEI. The CDR3 DNA follows: TGTGCCAGCAGTCCCCTGGGGGGGGGCAGGTCGCTGTTTTTT. It specifies CASSPLGGGRSLFF.

The chain's CDR3 is CASSPGTGRLETQYF. In nucleotides, the CDR3 is TGTGCCAGCAGCCCCGGGACAGGGAGGTTAGAGACCCAGTACTTC. The rearrangement uses TRBV7-8 and TRBJ2-5; TRBD1 aligns across 9 bases. J gave up 4 bases and V 5 bases, and 8 bases lay outside the gene matches. The CDR3 is 15 residues long. The V gene's germline CDR1 is SGHVS and CDR2 FQNEAQ.

The chain links TRBV3-1 (or the pseudogene TRBV3-2) to TRBJ1-2; D might be TRBD1 (6 bases). Germline loops: CDR1 LGHDT, CDR2 YNNKEL (reference sequence). The ends were cut back, 4 bases at V and 8 bases at J, with 14 bases in the middle. The CDR3 has 13 amino acids. DNA of the CDR3: TGTGCCAGCAGCCCCGGTCAGGGGTGGGGCTACACCTTC. Its protein product is CASSPGQGWGYTF.

The V and J genes are TRBV6-5 and TRBJ1-2; maybe TRBD1 (5 bases). Trimming took off 2 bases at V and 8 bases at J, with 15 bases between the two ends. CDR3 size: 14 residues. The germline CDR1 and CDR2 sequences are MNHEY and SVGAGI. CDR3 DNA: TGTGCCAGCAGTTACATCGGCAGGGTGGTCGGCTACACCTTC. Amino acids: CASSYIGRVVGYTF.

The V call is TRBV6-6, the J call TRBJ1-5, with unresolved D. Germline CDR1 MNHNY, CDR2 SVGAGI (reference sequence). The CDR3 has 14 residues. The germline V and J ends were trimmed by 2 bases and 1 base, with 6 bases remaining between them. The CDR3 sequence: CASSYAESNQPQHF. CDR3 sequence (DNA): TGTGCCAGCAGTTACGCCGAGAGCAATCAGCCCCAGCATTTT.

This clone came up once. The CDR3: CASSLAGLFKETQYF. The CDR3 DNA reads TGTGCCAGCAGCTTAGCGGGACTATTTAAAGAGACCCAGTACTTC. V and J are TRBV7-9 and TRBJ2-5, with 7 bases identical to TRBD2. CDR1 is SEHNR, CDR2 FQNEAQ, per germline (reference sequence). The CDR3 runs 15 residues. V trimming: 0 bases; J trimming: 3 bases; junction bases outside the gene matches: 4. Together with reference TRBV7-9 and TRBJ2-5, the CDR3 gives the full variable domain: DTGVSQNPRHKITKRGQNVTFRCDPISEHNRLYWYRQTLGQGPEFLTYFQNEAQLEKSRLLSDRFSAERPKGSFSTLEIQRTEQGDSAMYLCASSLAGLFKETQYFGPGTRLLVL.

The chain is built from TRBV7-3 and TRBJ2-1, with D perhaps TRBD2 (6 bases). Germline CDR1 and CDR2: SGHTA and FQGTGA. V lost 5 bases, J lost 5 bases, and 13 bases lay in between. This CDR3 has 14 residues. The CDR3 is CASSPGTPNNEQFF. The CDR3, as DNA: TGTGCCAGCAGCCCCGGGACTCCCAACAATGAGCAGTTCTTC.

The chain carries TRBV28 and TRBJ1-2; D may be TRBD1 (6 bases). Per the germline V gene, CDR1 is MDHEN and CDR2 is SYDVKM. Trimming pared 5 bases from V and 4 bases from J, leaving 14 bases between. There are 14 residues in the CDR3. CDR3 residues: CASSGQPSPYGYTF. Here the CDR3 DNA reads TGTGCCAGCAGTGGACAGCCCAGCCCCTATGGCTACACCTTC.

V is TRBV21-1 and J is TRBJ2-3; TRBD2, the D gene given by the table, was not confirmed from the DNA. TRBV21-1 is tagged as a pseudogene. CDR3 size: 16 residues. The CDR3 spells CASSRGAGGYTDTQYF. The CDR3 DNA sequence: TGTGCCAGCAGCAGGGGTGCGGGAGGGTACACAGATACGCAGTATTTT.